Below, 20 T cell receptor beta chains from the same sample are listed, as sequenced in a study of shared clonotypes between healthy human individuals (dated by TCRdb to 2018 to 2021). For the CD8 naive samples, CD45RO-negative cells were positively selected for CCR7, yielding a CD45RA+CCR7+ population from which TemRA cells were excluded. To prepare the library, the immunoSEQ multiplex PCR assay was applied. TCRdb's version of the immuneACCESS table is confined to in-frame rearrangements and falls short of the full clone set. An unresolved V gene accounts for under half of the shortfall where checked; the remainder is of unknown origin. The table for this sample lists about 2.1 million clones; 85% to 95% of them were counted only once. Of the sample, roughly 1.7% falls within the top ten clones. Sequences were obtained from naive CD8+ T cells from PBMCs. Reading the label with the study, this specimen's cell subset or site is: CD45RA+CCR7+. The source of these receptors is a man between 18 and 29 years old in good health. Some clones in this sample may be carry-over from other donors' samples.

This clone appeared a single time. The V and J genes are TRBV9 and TRBJ1-5, with D uncertain. CDR3 length equals 14 residues. Trimming pared 0 bases from V and 6 bases from J, leaving 10 bases between. Germline V CDR1 and CDR2: SGDLS, YYNGEE. Here the CDR3 reads CASSVAATGQPQHF. DNA for the CDR3: TGTGCCAGCAGCGTAGCGGCCACGGGTCAGCCCCAGCATTTT.

The chain carries TRBV6-5 and TRBJ2-7; no firm D call. Trimming cost V 2 bases and J 6 bases, with 17 bases left between them. Germline CDR1 and CDR2: MNHEY and SVGAGI. There are 15 residues in the CDR3. CDR3 loop: CASSYTDVPVSEQYF. The CDR3 DNA is TGTGCCAGCAGTTACACAGATGTTCCCGTAAGCGAGCAGTACTTC.

The chain combines TRBV7-6 with TRBJ2-7; 7 positions agree with TRBD2. Germline-derived CDR1 and CDR2 are SGHVS and FNYEAQ. The CDR3 extends over 17 amino acids. V lost 2 bases and J lost 2; bases outside the gene matches: 12. In DNA form, the CDR3 reads TGTGCCAGCAGCTTAAATGGCCGGGACTATAGAACCTACGAGCAGTACTTC. This codes for CASSLNGRDYRTYEQYF.

On this clone: Other DNA variants within this sample encode the same CDR3. V usage is TRBV9 and J usage is TRBJ1-5; D perhaps matches TRBD1 (5 bases). The CDR3 is made up of 14 amino acids. CDR1 is SGDLS, CDR2 YYNGEE, per germline. Trimming removed 4 bases from V and 4 bases from J, with 12 bases in between. CDR3: CASSPGRGNQPQHF. The DNA of the CDR3 is TGTGCCAGCAGCCCCGGTCGGGGGAATCAGCCCCAGCATTTT.

The genes are TRBV10-3 and TRBJ2-5, with D hard to call. Trimming took off 6 bases at V and 5 bases at J, with 7 bases between the two ends. The germline V gene encodes CDR1 ENHRY and CDR2 SYGVKD. This CDR3 contains 11 residues. DNA of the CDR3: TGTGCCATCAGGGCGGCCGAGACCCAGTACTTC. Amino acids: CAIRAAETQYF.

The chain employs TRBV15 and TRBJ1-2; TRBD1 is a possible D gene (5 bases). The ends were cut back, 0 bases at V and 7 bases at J, with 12 bases in the middle. The CDR3 sequence is 14 residues long. Germline V gene data show CDR1 as LNHNV and CDR2 as YYDKDF (reference sequence). The CDR3 DNA follows: TGTGCCACCAGCAGAGATGCCCGGGGGACTGGCTACACCTTC. Its translation: CATSRDARGTGYTF.

This clone turned up a few times. This specimen includes other DNA sequences encoding the same CDR3. This rearrangement joins TRBV27 to TRBJ1-2; D is undetermined. Germline values: CDR1 MNHEY, CDR2 SMNVEV (reference sequence). The CDR3 is 13 amino acids. The V end lost 2 bases, the J end lost 4 bases, and 8 bases lay between the germline ends. In DNA, the CDR3 is TGTGCCAGCAGTTTAAGTGGAGGCTATGGCTACACCTTC. Amino acids: CASSLSGGYGYTF.

The V gene is TRBV5-1, the J gene TRBJ2-1; TRBD2 matches at 10 bases. The CDR3 extends over 17 amino acids. CDR1 and CDR2 from the germline V gene are SGHRS and YFSETQ. Trimming cost V 3 bases and J 7 bases; bases outside gene matches: 13. The CDR3 nucleotides are TGCGCCAGCAGCTCCACTATACTAGCGGGAAATGTTAATGAGCAGTTCTTC. This sequence encodes CASSSTILAGNVNEQFF. The full variable domain, in which reference TRBV5-1 and TRBJ2-1 provide the parts outside the CDR3, is KAGVTQTPRYLIKTRGQQVTLSCSPISGHRSVSWYQQTPGQGLQFLFEYFSETQRNKGNFPGRFSGRQFSNSRSEMNVSTLELGDSALYLCASSSTILAGNVNEQFFGPGTRLTVL.

The rearrangement uses TRBV7-9 and TRBJ1-3, with D unresolved. V dropped 4 bases and J dropped 4 bases, with 14 bases sitting between them. The CDR3 sequence is 15 residues long. Germline CDR1 SEHNR, CDR2 FQNEAQ (reference sequence). The CDR3: CASSSLYRGGNTIYF. The CDR3 nucleotides are TGTGCCAGCAGCTCGCTGTACCGGGGAGGAAACACCATATATTTT.

Turning to this clone: A junction end diverges from the germline sequence, so it may reflect a read error. The V and J genes are TRBV4-1 and TRBJ1-1; the D gene is possibly TRBD1 (5 bases). This CDR3 is 15 amino acids long. Germline assignment: CDR1 MGHRA and CDR2 YSYEKL. This CDR3 reads CASSREAGTPSRLSF. The CDR3 DNA is TGCGCCAGCAGCCGGGAGGCCGGGACGCCATCCCGACTTAGCTTT.

This clone has only a few counts. This rearrangement joins TRBV19 to TRBJ1-4; D uncertain. Germline assignment: CDR1 LNHDA and CDR2 SQIVND (reference sequence). V was clipped by 2 bases and J by 3 bases, with 10 bases between them. The CDR3 contains 15 residues. The CDR3 protein is CASSIKGLPNEKLFF. The CDR3 DNA reads as TGTGCCAGTAGTATAAAGGGATTGCCTAATGAAAAACTGTTTTTT.

V is TRBV5-1 and J is TRBJ2-7, with unresolved D. The CDR3 covers 14 residues. Germline assignment: CDR1 SGHRS and CDR2 YFSETQ. With 1 base removed from V and 5 bases from J, the gap between germline ends came to 13 bases. CDR3 protein: CASSLIPNPNEQYF. The DNA for the CDR3 is TGCGCCAGCAGCTTGATCCCCAACCCCAACGAGCAGTACTTC.

A remark on this clone: Other DNA sequences in the same sample also yield this CDR3. The rearrangement links TRBV27 to TRBJ2-7, with TRBD1 matching over 9 bases. CDR1 MNHEY and CDR2 SMNVEV come from the germline V gene (reference sequence). The CDR3 totals 15 residues. V dropped 2 bases and J dropped 1; count of bases not matched to a gene: 3. The CDR3 DNA reads TGTGCCAGCAGTTTAACAGGGGGCTTTTCCTACGAGCAGTACTTC. Protein product: CASSLTGGFSYEQYF.

This clone was detected once. The rearrangement links TRBV2 to TRBJ2-5; the D call may be TRBD1 or TRBD2 (5 bases each). Trimming removed 7 bases at V and 7 bases at J, with 19 bases between. CDR1 and CDR2 (germline): SNHLY, FYNNEI. This CDR3 comprises 14 residues. The CDR3 DNA reads TGTGCCAGCATAGGGACGGCCAAGGATTGGACCCAGTACTTC. Amino acids: CASIGTAKDWTQYF.

The chain carries TRBV5-6 and TRBJ2-1; D assignment may be TRBD1 or TRBD2 (5 bases each). The germline V gene has CDR1 SGHDT and CDR2 YYEEEE. The CDR3 contains 12 residues. Trimming cost V 0 bases and J 9 bases, with 7 bases left between them. The DNA for the CDR3 is TGTGCCAGCAGCTTGGGGGGGACTGAGCAGTTCTTC. Amino acid sequence: CASSLGGTEQFF. The full variable domain, its missing parts supplied by reference TRBV5-6 and TRBJ2-1, is DAGVTQSPTHLIKTRGQQVTLRCSPKSGHDTVSWYQQALGQGPQFIFQYYEEEERQRGNFPDRFSGHQFPNYSSELNVNALLLGDSALYLCASSLGGTEQFFGPGTRLTVL.

V usage is TRBV4-3 and J usage is TRBJ2-7, with 9 bases matching TRBD2. With 0 bases clipped from V and 5 bases from J, the junction kept 14 bases outside the gene matches. Germline V lookup: CDR1 LGHNA, CDR2 YSLEER. The CDR3 sequence is 18 residues long. This CDR3 reads CASSQEHFMAGGPNEQYF. In DNA, the CDR3 is TGCGCCAGCAGCCAAGAACATTTTATGGCGGGAGGGCCGAACGAGCAGTACTTC.

The sample holds one count of this clone. This rearrangement joins TRBV27 to TRBJ2-7, with D possibly matching TRBD1 (6 bases). Germline V gene data show CDR1 as MNHEY and CDR2 as SMNVEV (reference sequence). The ends were cut back, 5 bases at V and 11 bases at J, with 22 bases in the middle. CDR3 length equals 14 residues. As DNA, the CDR3 is TGTGCCAGCAGTCTGAGGGGGACGGCCCGGCGGGAGTACTTC. It codes for CASSLRGTARREYF.

The chain recombines TRBV11-1 with TRBJ2-7; no clear D gene. Trimming shortened V by 1 base and J by 13 bases, and 14 bases separated the two germline ends. Germline V CDR1 and CDR2: SGHAT, FQDESV (reference sequence). This CDR3 contains 12 residues. CDR3 sequence (DNA): TGTGCCAGCAGCTTAGATCTTAGGCTGGTTTACTTC. This sequence encodes CASSLDLRLVYF.

This clone is a singleton in its sample. This chain connects TRBV5-4 to TRBJ2-7; the D gene is possibly TRBD1 (5 bases). V lost 3 bases, J lost 5 bases, and 15 bases lay in between. This CDR3 contains 14 residues. Germline lookup yields CDR1 SGHNT and CDR2 YYREEE (reference sequence). CDR3 protein: CASSSFETANEQYF. CDR3 DNA sequence: TGTGCCAGCAGCTCCTTCGAGACAGCAAACGAGCAGTACTTC.

Note on this clone: Being one base from a much bigger clone, this may be a read error. J is TRBJ2-1 and V is TRBV6-4; TRBD2 aligns across 13 bases. Trimming at V came to 1 base and at J to 6 bases, leaving 0 bases not matched to a gene. The CDR3 runs to 15 residues. Germline-derived CDR1 and CDR2 are MRHNA and SNTAGT. The CDR3 DNA sequence: TGTGCCAGCAGTGACTGGACTAGCGGGAGCAATGAGCAGTTCTTC. Translated, it gives CASSDWTSGSNEQFF.